The present T cell receptor beta chain was sequenced within a study of cytomegalovirus exposure and HLA in healthy donors. The roughly 120-subject validation cohort, separate from the 666-subject first cohort, included the donors. Study conclusions and caveats: According to the study, 150 to 200 TCR beta chains were cytomegalovirus-associated.

This clone was counted between two and nine times. Antigen unknown. V lost 5 bases to trimming and J lost 7 bases; unmatched junction nucleotides: 8. This CDR3 region has 15 residues. Germline lookup yields CDR1 SEHNR and CDR2 FQNEAQ (reference sequence). The repertoire was sequenced with immunoSEQ multiplex PCR; TCRdb's copy has only in-frame clones and lacks some. The data show around 300,000 clones, approximately 86% seen once. The TCR was taken from a young woman in good health and CMV-seronegative. Sequenced: PBMCs. The chain carries TRBV7-9 and TRBJ1-6; 7 positions match TRBD1. DNA for the CDR3: TGTGCCAGCAGCCTCACGGGACAGCCGAATTCACCCCTCCACTTT. Protein: CASSLTGQPNSPLHF.